This TCR beta chain was obtained from a study of blood T cell repertoires in COVID-19. The trim removed 3 bases at V and 13 bases at J, leaving 6 bases unmatched. The CDR3 extends over 13 amino acids. Germline CDR1 and CDR2: LGHDT and YNNKEL (reference sequence). Here immunoSEQ multiplex PCR was the method, and the copy in TCRdb shows in-frame clones only, minus some. The sample holds about 400,000 clones, 85% to 90% seen once. This receptor was identified in a human donor in a cohort sampled during active COVID-19. V and J are TRBV3-1 (or the pseudogene TRBV3-2) and TRBJ1-6; 7 bases line up with TRBD1. The sequencing input was peripheral blood. CDR3 protein: CASSQLQGRPLHF. The CDR3 DNA sequence: TGTGCCAGCAGCCAGCTACAGGGGCGTCCCCTCCACTTT.